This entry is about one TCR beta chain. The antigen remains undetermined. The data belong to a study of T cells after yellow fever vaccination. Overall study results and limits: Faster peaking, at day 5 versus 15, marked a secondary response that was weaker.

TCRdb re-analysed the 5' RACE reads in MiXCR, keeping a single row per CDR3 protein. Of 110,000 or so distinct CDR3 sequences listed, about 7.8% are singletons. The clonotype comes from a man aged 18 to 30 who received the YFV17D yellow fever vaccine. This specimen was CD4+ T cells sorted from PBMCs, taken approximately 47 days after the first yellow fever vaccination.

CDR3: CASGGQSDTQYF. DNA of the CDR3: TGTGCTAGTGGAGGACAGTCAGATACGCAGTATTTT. The gene calls are TRBV12-5 and TRBJ2-3; the D gene is possibly TRBD1 (6 bases). Trimming left V 6 bases short and J 4 bases short, with 8 bases between. CDR1 LGHNT and CDR2 FRNRAP come from the germline V gene. The CDR3 runs 12 residues.